This entry features one TCR beta chain sequence. These data originate in a study of preoperative IRX-2 immunotherapy in early breast cancer. Documented treatment: preoperative locoregional IRX-2 cytokine immunotherapy. Samples came from a phase Ib trial of preoperative locoregional IRX-2 cytokine immunotherapy. Data came from immunoSEQ multiplex PCR; TCRdb stores just in-frame clones and leaves some out. The table has about 23,000 clones, 85% to 95% seen once; the top ten hold around 15%. Sequencing used tumor tissue, obtained after IRX-2 immunotherapy. The source is a human donor with breast cancer.

The CDR3 loop reads CASSVVSDTQYF. DNA of the CDR3: TGTGCCAGCAGCGTAGTCTCAGATACGCAGTATTTT. The chain is built from TRBV9 and TRBJ2-3; no reliable D call. The V end was cut by 0 bases, the J end by 4 bases, with 3 bases between. The CDR3 loop spans 12 amino acids. Per germline, CDR1 SGDLS and CDR2 YYNGEE.